The source of this TCR beta chain is a study of blood T cells in healthy people across ages. Whole-study context: For every two T cells, template switching captured about one barcoded beta molecule. Whole-study findings and limits: Donor CMV infection status was unknown, possibly confounding age-related changes in expanded clonotypes.

Using a J-beta primer mix together with a sample-barcoded 5' primer, a second PCR was run for about 6 to 11 cycles. Researchers report that a template-switch adaptor with 12 random nucleotides tagged each cDNA molecule. All samples yielded 2.5 million or more CDR3-containing paired-end reads. TCRdb analysed the 5' RACE reads with MiXCR anew, one entry per CDR3 protein. This table holds 1.5 million to 2 million distinct CDR3 sequences, 28% found once. This clonotype showed up many times. Its antigen is not known. The CDR3 has 13 residues. Germline V gene lookup returns CDR1 DFQATT and CDR2 SNEGSKA (reference sequence). Trimming at V came to 6 bases and at J to 5 bases, leaving 6 bases not matched to a gene.

This chain connects TRBV20-1 to TRBJ2-7, with TRBD1 identical over 11 bases. The clonotype comes from a woman aged 25 to 45 in good health. The sequencing sample was made of blood. The CDR3 here is CSAAGTGGNEQYF. The CDR3 DNA follows: TGCAGTGCGGCCGGGACAGGGGGTAACGAGCAGTACTTC.